A selection of T cell receptor beta chains follows, all from one sample in a study of somatic mutations in cytotoxic T cells in rheumatoid arthritis. TCRdb's copy holds only in-frame clones and misses some; the assay was immunoSEQ multiplex PCR. Here the sample spans thousands of clones, 70% being singletons. The sequencing input was CD8+ T cells sorted from blood. The receptors originated from a man aged 35 to 55 in good health. CDR3s include the opening cysteine and the closing phenylalanine or tryptophan. Fields, in order: D gene, clone size, V gene, J gene, CDR3 DNA, CDR3 protein. D genes are given only for firm matches. Where a row states a size, it is once, few, many or the class of an expanded clone; other rows omit it.

D gene: .; clone size: .; V gene: TRBV14; J gene: TRBJ2-7; CDR3 DNA: TGTGCCAGCTCGACTTGGGACCAATACGAGCAGTACTTC; CDR3 protein: CASSTWDQYEQYF
D gene: .; clone size: once; V gene: TRBV9; J gene: TRBJ2-2; CDR3 DNA: TGTGCCAGCAGCTTAAGGACAGATTACACCGGGGAGCTGTTTTTT; CDR3 protein: CASSLRTDYTGELFF
D gene: .; clone size: .; V gene: TRBV7-8; J gene: TRBJ1-3; CDR3 DNA: TGTGCCAGCAGCCCCCGGGGTTCTGGAAACACCATATATTTT; CDR3 protein: CASSPRGSGNTIYF
D gene: .; clone size: .; V gene: TRBV7-2; J gene: TRBJ2-1; CDR3 DNA: TGTGCCAGCAGCTCCCCGGACAATGAGCAGTTCTTC; CDR3 protein: CASSSPDNEQFF
D gene: .; clone size: .; V gene: TRBV11-3; J gene: TRBJ2-5; CDR3 DNA: TGTGCCAGCAGCACCCGACAGCTGGGGGAGACCCAGTACTTC; CDR3 protein: CASSTRQLGETQYF
D gene: TRBD1; clone size: few; V gene: TRBV7-9; J gene: TRBJ1-1; CDR3 DNA: TGTGCCAGCAGCCCGCGGACAGGGTGGGGCACTGAAGCTTTCTTT; CDR3 protein: CASSPRTGWGTEAFF
D gene: .; clone size: .; V gene: TRBV28; J gene: TRBJ2-7; CDR3 DNA: TGTGCCAGCAGTTTCAGGGACGAGCAGTACTTC; CDR3 protein: CASSFRDEQYF
D gene: TRBD2; clone size: .; V gene: TRBV13; J gene: TRBJ2-1; CDR3 DNA: TGTGCCAGCAGCGCTAGCGGGGGGCCGGGCAATGAGCAGTTCTTC; CDR3 protein: CASSASGGPGNEQFF
D gene: .; clone size: .; V gene: TRBV21-1; J gene: TRBJ2-7; CDR3 DNA: TGTGCCAGCAGCAAAGTCAGTAGCGGGGAGACCTACGAGCAGTACTTC; CDR3 protein: CASSKVSSGETYEQYF
D gene: TRBD2; clone size: few; V gene: TRBV4-1; J gene: TRBJ2-3; CDR3 DNA: TGTGCCAGCAGCCAAGCAGCGGGAGCCCGCACAGATACGCAGTATTTT; CDR3 protein: CASSQAAGARTDTQYF
D gene: TRBD2; clone size: few; V gene: TRBV10-3; J gene: TRBJ2-1; CDR3 DNA: TGTGCCATCAGTGACCGGGACGGGGGGAATGAGCAGTTCTTC; CDR3 protein: CAISDRDGGNEQFF
D gene: .; clone size: large; V gene: TRBV27; J gene: TRBJ2-2; CDR3 DNA: TGTGCCAGCAGTGGGGTTTACAGGGTGGCGGGTACCGGGGAGCTGTTTTTT; CDR3 protein: CASSGVYRVAGTGELFF
D gene: .; clone size: .; V gene: TRBV5-1; J gene: TRBJ2-2; CDR3 DNA: TGCGCCAGCAGCGCCCTTCGGGTTTCGAACACCGGGGAGCTGTTTTTT; CDR3 protein: CASSALRVSNTGELFF
D gene: .; clone size: .; V gene: TRBV5-6; J gene: TRBJ1-1; CDR3 DNA: TGTGCCAGCAGCGGAATATCAGGGGTTTCTGAAGCTTTCTTT; CDR3 protein: CASSGISGVSEAFF
D gene: TRBD2; clone size: .; V gene: TRBV27; J gene: TRBJ2-1; CDR3 DNA: TGTGCCAGCAGTTCCCCTCACGGGACTAGCGGATATAATGAGCAGTTCTTC; CDR3 protein: CASSSPHGTSGYNEQFF
D gene: TRBD1; clone size: few; V gene: TRBV7-9; J gene: TRBJ2-1; CDR3 DNA: TGTGCCAGCAGCACACCGGGACAGGGGGCGCTTGAGCAGTTCTTC; CDR3 protein: CASSTPGQGALEQFF
D gene: .; clone size: .; V gene: TRBV28; J gene: TRBJ1-3; CDR3 DNA: TGTGCCAGCAGTTTAGGCGGGACAACTCGAAACACCATATATTTT; CDR3 protein: CASSLGGTTRNTIYF
D gene: TRBD2; clone size: .; V gene: TRBV29-1; J gene: TRBJ2-7; CDR3 DNA: TGCAGCGTTTGGACTAGCGGGAGGGCCGGCTACGAGCAGTACTTC; CDR3 protein: CSVWTSGRAGYEQYF
D gene: .; clone size: .; V gene: TRBV2; J gene: TRBJ1-5; CDR3 DNA: TGTGCCAGCAGTGATACTGATGGGAGCAATCAGCCCCAGCATTTT; CDR3 protein: CASSDTDGSNQPQHF
D gene: .; clone size: .; V gene: TRBV2; J gene: TRBJ2-5; CDR3 DNA: TGTGCCAGCAGTCAAGTGGTTTCAAGAGAGACCCAGTACTTC; CDR3 protein: CASSQVVSRETQYF
D gene: .; clone size: .; V gene: TRBV9; J gene: TRBJ2-6; CDR3 DNA: TGTGCCAGCAGATACAGGAGGGGCACTGGGGCCAACGTCCTGACTTTC; CDR3 protein: CASRYRRGTGANVLTF
D gene: TRBD2; clone size: .; V gene: TRBV13; J gene: TRBJ2-1; CDR3 DNA: TGTGCCAGCACCGATGGGGCGGGAGATGTTGAGCAGTTCTTC; CDR3 protein: CASTDGAGDVEQFF
D gene: TRBD1; clone size: .; V gene: TRBV5-1; J gene: TRBJ2-1; CDR3 DNA: TGCGCCAGCAGCTTAAACTACAGGGGGCTGAAGGGTATTGAGCAGTTCTTC; CDR3 protein: CASSLNYRGLKGIEQFF
D gene: .; clone size: .; V gene: TRBV10-3; J gene: TRBJ2-5; CDR3 DNA: TGTGCCATCAGTGAGTCAGGGGGGCTGCGAGAGACCCAGTACTTC; CDR3 protein: CAISESGGLRETQYF
D gene: .; clone size: .; V gene: TRBV4-2; J gene: TRBJ1-1; CDR3 DNA: TGTGCCAGCAGCCTAGCCCTCGGTAGGAGTGGTAGTGGGAACACTGAAGCTTTCTTT; CDR3 protein: CASSLALGRSGSGNTEAFF
D gene: TRBD2; clone size: .; V gene: TRBV7-3; J gene: TRBJ2-3; CDR3 DNA: TGTGCCAGCAGCTTAATGGGGGGAGGGGCGGATACGCAGTATTTT; CDR3 protein: CASSLMGGGADTQYF
D gene: TRBD1; clone size: .; V gene: TRBV27; J gene: TRBJ1-5; CDR3 DNA: TGTGCCACCAGAACAGGGGCTTCAAATCAGCCCCAGCATTTT; CDR3 protein: CATRTGASNQPQHF
D gene: .; clone size: .; V gene: TRBV7-9; J gene: TRBJ2-3; CDR3 DNA: TGTGCGGGACAGAGGCCGGGGGGATCAGATACGCAGTATTTT; CDR3 protein: CAGQRPGGSDTQYF
D gene: .; clone size: .; V gene: TRBV9; J gene: TRBJ2-3; CDR3 DNA: TGTGCCAGCAGCCGCGGGTCCGGAGATACGCAGTATTTT; CDR3 protein: CASSRGSGDTQYF
D gene: .; clone size: .; V gene: TRBV30; J gene: TRBJ2-1; CDR3 DNA: TGTGCCTGGAGTGTATCCGCACCGCCCACAGGGTACAATGAGCAGTTCTTC; CDR3 protein: CAWSVSAPPTGYNEQFF
D gene: .; clone size: .; V gene: TRBV19; J gene: TRBJ1-4; CDR3 DNA: TGTGCCAGTAGTATAGTTTTTCACCCTAGTGTGGAAAAACTGTTTTTT; CDR3 protein: CASSIVFHPSVEKLFF
D gene: TRBD2; clone size: .; V gene: TRBV19; J gene: TRBJ2-5; CDR3 DNA: TGTGCCAGTAGTGCTGGACTAGCGGTCTTCCAAGAGACCCAGTACTTC; CDR3 protein: CASSAGLAVFQETQYF
D gene: TRBD2; clone size: .; V gene: TRBV14; J gene: TRBJ2-1; CDR3 DNA: TGTGCCAGCAGCAACTACCCCCGGACTAGCGGGAATGAGCAGTTCTTC; CDR3 protein: CASSNYPRTSGNEQFF
D gene: TRBD1; clone size: .; V gene: TRBV7-8; J gene: TRBJ1-5; CDR3 DNA: TGTGCCAGCAGCCTAGACAGGGACCCAATTGAGCCCCAGCATTTT; CDR3 protein: CASSLDRDPIEPQHF
D gene: .; clone size: .; V gene: TRBV6-5; J gene: TRBJ1-1; CDR3 DNA: TGTGCCAGCAGTTACTCAGGGGTAAACACTGAAGCTTTCTTT; CDR3 protein: CASSYSGVNTEAFF
D gene: TRBD1; clone size: .; V gene: TRBV27; J gene: TRBJ2-3; CDR3 DNA: TGTGCCAGCAGTTTATACCGGACAGGGGGTTCAGATACGCAGTATTTT; CDR3 protein: CASSLYRTGGSDTQYF
D gene: TRBD1; clone size: .; V gene: TRBV2; J gene: TRBJ2-1; CDR3 DNA: TGTGCCAGCTGGGAGCAGGGGGATAACAATGAGCAGTTCTTC; CDR3 protein: CASWEQGDNNEQFF
D gene: .; clone size: .; V gene: TRBV6-1; J gene: TRBJ2-5; CDR3 DNA: TGTGCCAGCAGTGAGACCCACCAAGAGACCCAGTACTTC; CDR3 protein: CASSETHQETQYF
D gene: TRBD1; clone size: .; V gene: TRBV28; J gene: TRBJ2-1; CDR3 DNA: TGTGCCAGTTCTCCGGGACAGGGATTCATTGAGCAGTTCTTC; CDR3 protein: CASSPGQGFIEQFF
D gene: .; clone size: .; V gene: TRBV9; J gene: TRBJ1-4; CDR3 DNA: TGTGCCAGCAGCGTCAAAGATAGGGCTAATGAAAAACTGTTTTTT; CDR3 protein: CASSVKDRANEKLFF